A selection of T cell receptor beta chains follows, all from one sample in a study of a mutant IDH1 vaccine in newly diagnosed glioma. This table comes from immunoSEQ multiplex PCR, and its TCRdb copy is limited to in-frame clones, with some not included. This table has tens of thousands of clones, around four fifths appearing once. The antigens these receptors bind are not known. Here the sequenced sample was PBMCs, taken from a glioma patient whose treatment included an IDH1 peptide vaccine. The receptors originated from a woman aged 45-59 years with glioma. Both conserved end residues are part of each CDR3. D genes are given only for firm matches. Clone size is shown for a subset of rows, as once, few, many or a class of expanded clone.

D gene	J gene	V gene	clone size	CDR3 protein	CDR3 DNA
.	TRBJ2-5	TRBV30	.	CAWGFGGPQETQYF	TGTGCCTGGGGGTTCGGGGGACCTCAAGAGACCCAGTACTTC
.	TRBJ2-7	TRBV7-8	.	CASSLGAVLHF	TGTGCCAGCAGCTTAGGGGCCGTATTGCACTTC
TRBD1	TRBJ2-2	TRBV27	.	CASSYSIGTGGRKLFF	TGTGCCAGCAGTTATAGTATCGGGACAGGGGGTCGGAAGCTGTTTTTT
.	TRBJ2-7	TRBV29-1	.	CSVDSSDKQYF	TGCAGCGTTGACTCTTCGGACAAGCAGTACTTC
TRBD1	TRBJ1-1	TRBV18	.	CASSGGQGGTEAFF	TGTGCCAGCTCGGGGGGACAGGGCGGTACTGAAGCTTTCTTT
TRBD1	TRBJ1-5	TRBV5-6	few	CASSSAGQGPQPQHF	TGTGCCAGCAGCTCCGCGGGACAGGGCCCTCAGCCCCAGCATTTT
.	TRBJ2-5	TRBV7-8	.	CASSSRGTQYF	TGTGCCAGCAGTTCGAGGGGGACCCAGTACTTC
.	TRBJ1-2	TRBV5-6	.	CASSLTRSTYGYTF	TGTGCCAGCAGCTTGACCAGAAGTACCTATGGCTACACCTTC
.	TRBJ2-2	TRBV6-5	once	CASSSFSLKTGELFF	TGTGCCAGCAGTTCGTTTTCCCTCAAAACCGGGGAGCTGTTTTTT
TRBD1	TRBJ1-6	TRBV2	.	CASSSTLQGANSPLHF	TGTGCCAGCAGTTCGACTTTACAGGGGGCCAATTCACCCCTCCACTTT
.	TRBJ2-2	TRBV4-2	once	CASSQVTTTNTGELFF	TGTGCCAGCAGCCAAGTAACAACTACGAACACCGGGGAGCTGTTTTTT
.	TRBJ2-7	TRBV19	.	CASSPRRGSQYF	TGTGCCAGTAGTCCGAGGAGAGGAAGCCAGTACTTC
.	TRBJ1-1	TRBV2	.	CATRSGRQTEAFF	TGTGCCACCAGGTCGGGACGTCAGACTGAAGCTTTCTTT
TRBD1	TRBJ1-2	TRBV19	.	CASRGEARTGRGYTF	TGTGCCAGTAGAGGTGAGGCCCGGACAGGCCGCGGCTACACCTTC
.	TRBJ1-1	TRBV15	.	CATRGIGGSMNTEAFF	TGTGCCACCAGGGGTATTGGGGGATCCATGAACACTGAAGCTTTCTTT
.	TRBJ1-5	TRBV7-8	.	CASSLGADQPQHF	TGTGCCAGCAGCTTGGGGGCGGATCAGCCCCAGCATTTT
.	TRBJ2-3	TRBV5-1	.	CASSSRSLGDTQYF	TGCGCCAGCAGCTCCCGGTCGCTGGGAGATACGCAGTATTTT
TRBD2	TRBJ2-1	TRBV5-1	once	CASSFPQAGGEQFF	TGCGCCAGCAGCTTCCCACAGGCGGGGGGTGAGCAGTTCTTC
.	TRBJ2-2	TRBV9	.	CASSVVGGQFTGELFF	TGTGCCAGCAGCGTAGTCGGGGGGCAGTTTACCGGGGAGCTGTTTTTT
TRBD2	TRBJ2-3	TRBV6-4	.	CASSLGGAPDTQYF	TGTGCCAGCAGTCTCGGGGGGGCCCCAGATACGCAGTATTTT
.	TRBJ2-7	TRBV30	.	CAWSLGGNYEQYF	TGTGCCTGGAGTCTCGGGGGAAACTACGAGCAGTACTTC
.	TRBJ1-1	TRBV6-1	.	CASSAPLGYGTEAFF	TGTGCCAGCAGTGCTCCACTAGGGTATGGCACTGAAGCTTTCTTT